The following is a T cell receptor (beta chain) sequence with its context. This entry comes from a study of identical twins. The germline V gene encodes CDR1 SNHLY and CDR2 FYNNEI. V gave up 6 bases and J gave up 4 bases, with 13 bases separating them. This CDR3 comprises 14 residues. TCRdb fed the 5' RACE reads into MiXCR, producing one record per CDR3 protein. The profile covers hundreds of thousands of distinct CDR3 sequences, with 7.5% appearing a single time and about 2% taken by the ten largest. These data also featured in a second study, about yellow fever vaccine responses in identical twins.

The sequenced sample consisted of memory (CD45RO+) T cells sorted from blood. This TCR derives from a young woman in good health. J is TRBJ2-1 and V is TRBV2; D is perhaps TRBD1 (6 bases). CDR3 residues: CASRGAETYNEQFF. CDR3 nucleotide sequence: TGTGCCAGCAGGGGGGCAGAGACATACAATGAGCAGTTCTTC.